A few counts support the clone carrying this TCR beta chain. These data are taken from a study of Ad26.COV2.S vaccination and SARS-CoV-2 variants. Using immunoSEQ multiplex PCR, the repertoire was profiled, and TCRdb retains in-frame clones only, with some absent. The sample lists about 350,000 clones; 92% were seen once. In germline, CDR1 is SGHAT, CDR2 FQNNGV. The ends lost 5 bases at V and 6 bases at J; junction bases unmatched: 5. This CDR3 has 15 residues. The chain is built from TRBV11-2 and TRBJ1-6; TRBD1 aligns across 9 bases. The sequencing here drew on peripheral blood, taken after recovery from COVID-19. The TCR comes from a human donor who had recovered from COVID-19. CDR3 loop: CASSIAGQGNSPLHF. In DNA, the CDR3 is TGTGCCAGCAGCATCGCGGGACAGGGTAATTCACCCCTCCACTTT.